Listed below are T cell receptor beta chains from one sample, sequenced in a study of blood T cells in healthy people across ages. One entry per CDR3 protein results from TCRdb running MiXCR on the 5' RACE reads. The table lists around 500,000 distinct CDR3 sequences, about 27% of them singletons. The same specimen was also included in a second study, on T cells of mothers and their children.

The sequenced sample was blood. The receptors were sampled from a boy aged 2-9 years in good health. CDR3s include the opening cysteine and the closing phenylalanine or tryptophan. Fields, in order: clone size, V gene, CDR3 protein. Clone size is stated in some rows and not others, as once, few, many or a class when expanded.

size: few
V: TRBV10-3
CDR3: CAISVVRGDNEQYF

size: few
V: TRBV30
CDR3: CAWSPSLPTSSYEQYF

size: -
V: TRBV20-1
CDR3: CSARSTGASNEQFF

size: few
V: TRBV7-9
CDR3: CASSLTDRGDTGELFF

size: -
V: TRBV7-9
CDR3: CASSLGRRGYNEQFF

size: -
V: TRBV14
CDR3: CASSQVSYEQFF

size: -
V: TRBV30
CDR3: CAWGGNEQFF

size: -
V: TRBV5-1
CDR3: CTSSLTGNTIYF

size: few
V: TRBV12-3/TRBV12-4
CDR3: CASREGTGGYETQYF

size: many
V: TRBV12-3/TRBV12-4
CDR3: CASRSDGTRTTTINNEQFF

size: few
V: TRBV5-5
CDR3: CASSSGWGEGDQPQHF

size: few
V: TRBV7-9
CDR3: CASARGEAYEQYF

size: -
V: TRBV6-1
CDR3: CATTRGPGEQYF

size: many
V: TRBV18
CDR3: CASSPSTNSPLHF

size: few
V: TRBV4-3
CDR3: CASSQDGTSGAQYF

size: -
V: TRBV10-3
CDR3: CAIRGTSVDTQYF

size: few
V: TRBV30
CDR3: CASGQGVSTIYF

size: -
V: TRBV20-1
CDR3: CSASPDPYEQYF

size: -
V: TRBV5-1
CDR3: CASSLAQRGDTEAFF

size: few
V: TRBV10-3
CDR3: CATAGTSGGQETQYF

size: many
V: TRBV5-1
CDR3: CASSLENGPSYNEQFF

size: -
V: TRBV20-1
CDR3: CSAKGPGQKETQYF

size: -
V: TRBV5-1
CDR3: CASSSPIDFYSGANVLTF

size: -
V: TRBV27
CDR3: CASTLGTVMNTEAFF

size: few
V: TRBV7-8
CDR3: CASSGKRIPNTGELFF

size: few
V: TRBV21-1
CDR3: CAALVVGYPQETQYF

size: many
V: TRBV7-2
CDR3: CASSLDSNQPQHF

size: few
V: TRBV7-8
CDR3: CASSLPGPGGYTF

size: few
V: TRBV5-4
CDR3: CASTMRGQQFF

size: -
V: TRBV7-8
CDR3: CASSMGQAPTQYF

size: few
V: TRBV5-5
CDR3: CASSRQGVLADGTGELFF

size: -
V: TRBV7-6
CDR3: CASSPYAMRPYQMYQETQYF

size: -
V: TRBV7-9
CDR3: CASSSTSGGTGELFF